Listed below are T cell receptor beta chains from one sample, sequenced in a study of T cell repertoires in cytomegalovirus infection. Via MiXCR, TCRdb re-called the reads, giving one row per CDR3 protein. Counted here are fewer than 950,000 distinct CDR3 sequences, over 25% occurring once; the ten biggest clones make up around 11%. No antigen has been identified for these receptors. Sequencing used cultured CD8+ T cells from PBMCs, obtained from culture after CMV antigen stimulation. Source of these receptors: a human donor in good health (CMV status not recorded). Some clones in this sample may be carry-over from other donors' samples. The CDR3 runs from the conserved cysteine through the conserved F or W. The D gene is left open where the match is weak. Size is omitted from some rows. Given values are once, few, many or a class for expanded clones.

D,J,V,size,DNA,CDR3
TRBD1,TRBJ2-1,TRBV11-2,NA,TGTGCCAGCAGCTTAGGCCAGGGGGCGCGGGGTGAGCAGTTCTTC,CASSLGQGARGEQFF
TRBD1,TRBJ2-7,TRBV7-8,medium-sized,TGTGCCAGCAGCTTAGAGCAGGGGGCGTTCTACGAGCAGTACTTC,CASSLEQGAFYEQYF
NA,TRBJ1-4,TRBV6-5,few,TGTGCCAGCAGTTACTCGGAAATAGGAAAAAATGAAAAACTGTTTTTT,CASSYSEIGKNEKLFF
NA,TRBJ2-2,TRBV19,NA,TGTGCCAGTAGTATATGGGAGGAGCTGTTTTTT,CASSIWEELFF
NA,TRBJ1-6,TRBV6-6,few,TGTGCCAGCAGTTACTCGAATGCAGGGATTAATTCACCCCTCCACTTT,CASSYSNAGINSPLHF
NA,TRBJ2-7,TRBV29-1,NA,TGCAGCGCCGCGGACGGACCCTACGAGCAGTACTTC,CSAADGPYEQYF
NA,TRBJ1-2,TRBV6-2/TRBV6-3,NA,TGTGCCAGCAGTTACCCGACAGTCTATGGCTACACCTTC,CASSYPTVYGYTF
NA,TRBJ2-3,TRBV7-3,NA,TGTGCCAGCAGTCGCGTCAGGGGCCCTACAGATACGCAGTATTTT,CASSRVRGPTDTQYF
NA,TRBJ2-5,TRBV6-5,NA,TGTGCCAGCAATTCTGGCGGGCAAGAGACCCAGTACTTC,CASNSGGQETQYF
NA,TRBJ2-1,TRBV29-1,NA,TGCAGCGCCTCCGGGAGGGAGGGGGCTGGAAATGAGCAGTTCTTC,CSASGREGAGNEQFF
NA,TRBJ1-5,TRBV6-5,many,TGTGCCAGCAGTTACTCTGGGTCTCAGCCCCAGCATTTT,CASSYSGSQPQHF
TRBD2,TRBJ2-2,TRBV2,NA,TGTGCCAGCAGTGACCCGAGCGGGGGGAACGGGGAGCTGTTTTTT,CASSDPSGGNGELFF
TRBD1,TRBJ2-3,TRBV27,NA,TGTGCCAGCAGTTCCCAAACCCTGACAGGGACCACAGATACGCAGTATTTT,CASSSQTLTGTTDTQYF
TRBD1,TRBJ1-4,TRBV25-1,NA,TGTGCCAGCAGTGACTCTGGACAGGGCTGGTATAATGAAAAACTGTTTTTT,CASSDSGQGWYNEKLFF
NA,TRBJ2-1,TRBV7-2,many,TGTGCCAGCAGCGCTGCAATTAGCTCCTACAATGAGCAGTTCTTC,CASSAAISSYNEQFF
TRBD2,TRBJ2-2,TRBV4-2,few,TGTGCCAGCAGCCACCCGGGTAGCGGGGTCAACACCGGGGAGCTGTTTTTT,CASSHPGSGVNTGELFF
TRBD2,TRBJ2-3,TRBV10-1,NA,TGCGCCAGCAGTACTAGCGCTTCAGTAGACACAGATACGCAGTATTTT,CASSTSASVDTDTQYF
NA,TRBJ1-2,TRBV25-1,NA,TGTGCCAGCAGTGCCCTCGCCTGGGAGGGCTACACCTTC,CASSALAWEGYTF
TRBD1,TRBJ2-1,TRBV24-1,few,TGTGCCACTCGAAGCAGGGGGCCCTACAATGAGCAGTTCTTC,CATRSRGPYNEQFF
TRBD2,TRBJ2-5,TRBV2,few,TGTGCCAGCAGAACTAGCGGGGGGTTGCAAGAGACCCAGTACTTC,CASRTSGGLQETQYF
TRBD1,TRBJ1-4,TRBV7-9,NA,TGTGCCAGCAGCTTTTTCCCAGGACAGGGGGTATCAACTAATGAAAAACTGTTTTTT,CASSFFPGQGVSTNEKLFF
NA,TRBJ2-2,TRBV7-2,few,TGTGCCAGCAGCTTAGCGAAAAACGACCCAACCGGGGAGCTGTTTTTT,CASSLAKNDPTGELFF
TRBD1,TRBJ2-5,TRBV3-1,NA,TGTGCCAGCAGCCAGCCGGGACAGCAAGAGACCCAGTACTTC,CASSQPGQQETQYF
TRBD1,TRBJ2-7,TRBV27,few,TGTGCCAGCAGTTCCCGGGACAGGGCCCCCTACGAGCAGTACTTC,CASSSRDRAPYEQYF
NA,TRBJ1-6,TRBV6-6,few,TGTGCCAGCAGTTACTCGACAGGCCTGAGGGGGGTTGATTCACCCCTCCACTTT,CASSYSTGLRGVDSPLHF
NA,TRBJ2-1,TRBV12-5,once,TGTGCTAGTGGAACCGATGAGCAGTTCTTC,CASGTDEQFF
NA,TRBJ1-1,TRBV28,NA,TGTGCCAGCAGTTTTGCCGGGCCAATGGACACTGAAGCTTTCTTT,CASSFAGPMDTEAFF
NA,TRBJ1-3,TRBV27,few,TGTGCCAGCGCTTTGTCATCTGGAAACACCATATATTTT,CASALSSGNTIYF
TRBD1,TRBJ2-1,TRBV28,NA,TGTGCCATCAGCCCGCTTCACAGGGGCAATGAGCAGTTCTTC,CAISPLHRGNEQFF
TRBD1,TRBJ2-5,TRBV9,NA,TGTGCCAGCAGCAAGGGGGACAGAGTAGAGACCCAGTACTTC,CASSKGDRVETQYF
NA,TRBJ1-5,TRBV7-8,many,TGTGCCAGCAGCTTAGACGGCAACAATCAGCCCCAGCATTTT,CASSLDGNNQPQHF
NA,TRBJ2-7,TRBV2,NA,TGTGCCAACAGTGAAGACTGGGGCGTCCTTGGCTACGAGCAGTACTTC,CANSEDWGVLGYEQYF
NA,TRBJ2-1,TRBV2,few,TGTGCCAGCACTCTTGGAAAGGGGGAGGAGTTCTTC,CASTLGKGEEFF
NA,TRBJ2-3,TRBV12-5,few,TGTGCTAGTGGTCACCACACAGATACGCAGTATTTT,CASGHHTDTQYF
NA,TRBJ1-1,TRBV6-1,NA,TGTGCCAGCAGTCTAATACAGGAGAACACTGAAGCTTTCTTT,CASSLIQENTEAFF
NA,TRBJ1-5,TRBV28,NA,TGTGTCAGCACCTCAAAGGAGGAAACTTATCAGCCCCAGCATTTT,CVSTSKEETYQPQHF
NA,TRBJ2-7,TRBV7-8,many,TGTGCCAGCAGCTTAGTGTCAGGGACCACCTACGAGCAGTACTTC,CASSLVSGTTYEQYF
TRBD1,TRBJ1-6,TRBV7-8,few,TGTGCCAGCAGCTTGGGGGACAGCATTTATAATTCACCCCTCCACTTT,CASSLGDSIYNSPLHF
TRBD2,TRBJ2-1,TRBV27,NA,TGTGCCAGCAGTTTACTAGCGGGGGGGCTCCACAATGAGCAGTTCTTC,CASSLLAGGLHNEQFF
TRBD2,TRBJ2-2,TRBV11-2,NA,TGTGCCAGCAGCTTGATCGCGGGACTATCCTATACCGGGGAGCTGTTTTTT,CASSLIAGLSYTGELFF
NA,TRBJ2-1,TRBV13,NA,TGTGCCAGCAGCTTAGGCCTCAGGGAGGTAACCTACAATGAGCAGTTCTTC,CASSLGLREVTYNEQFF
TRBD1,TRBJ2-3,TRBV14,few,TGTGCCAGCAGCCAAGATGCAGGGGGATTAGATACGCAGTATTTT,CASSQDAGGLDTQYF
NA,TRBJ2-7,TRBV12-5,NA,TGTGCTAGTGGTTTGTCGGGGGCTGAGGACGAGCAGTACTTC,CASGLSGAEDEQYF
TRBD1,TRBJ2-3,TRBV7-6,few,TGTGCCAGCAGCTTCGACAGGGCCTACACAGATACGCAGTATTTT,CASSFDRAYTDTQYF
NA,TRBJ2-2,TRBV2,NA,TGTGCCATCACGGGACTCAGGAACACCGGGGAGCTGTTTTTT,CAITGLRNTGELFF
TRBD2,TRBJ2-7,TRBV12-3/TRBV12-4,NA,TGTGCCAGCAGTTCAGCGGGGCAATCCTACGAGCAGTACTTC,CASSSAGQSYEQYF
NA,TRBJ2-3,TRBV5-1,NA,TGCGCCAGCAGCTTGGAGGGGGGGCGCTGGACAGATACGCAGTATTTT,CASSLEGGRWTDTQYF
NA,TRBJ1-6,TRBV5-8,NA,TGTGCCAGCAGCTTGGGGTGGTTTGCCCCCAGCGCCTATAATTCACCCCTCCACTTT,CASSLGWFAPSAYNSPLHF
NA,TRBJ2-5,TRBV4-1,once,TGCGCCAGCAGCCAAGGGGCGGCCACTCAAGAGACCCAGTACTTC,CASSQGAATQETQYF
TRBD2,TRBJ2-1,TRBV7-8,many,TGTGCCAGCAGCTTAGCTACGACTAGCGGGGGATATAACTACAATGAGCAGTTCTTC,CASSLATTSGGYNYNEQFF
TRBD1,TRBJ2-7,TRBV6-1,few,TGTGCCAGCAGTGACCCGGGACAGGGTGGTTACGAGCAGTACTTC,CASSDPGQGGYEQYF
TRBD2,TRBJ2-1,TRBV12-3/TRBV12-4,NA,TGTGCCAGCAGTTTTTGGATAACTAGCGTATACAATGAGCAGTTCTTC,CASSFWITSVYNEQFF
NA,TRBJ2-1,TRBV15,NA,TGTGCCACCAGCCCAACGGTGTCCGGTTACAATGAGCAGTTCTTC,CATSPTVSGYNEQFF
TRBD1,TRBJ1-1,TRBV7-3,NA,TGTGCCAGCAGCTTAGCAGTGCGGGCAGGGGGAAACACTGAAGCTTTCTTT,CASSLAVRAGGNTEAFF
NA,TRBJ2-7,TRBV12-3/TRBV12-4,NA,TGTGCCAGCAGTCCCGGACTCCTGATGGGGCAGTACTTC,CASSPGLLMGQYF
NA,TRBJ2-3,TRBV6-1,NA,TGTGCCAACAGTGGATCGATAGGATGGAGCTTCCAGGACACAGATACGCAGTATTTT,CANSGSIGWSFQDTDTQYF
TRBD1,TRBJ2-5,TRBV15,NA,TGTGCCACCAGCAGGGGGACAGCCTATCAAGAGACCCAGTACTTC,CATSRGTAYQETQYF
NA,TRBJ1-2,TRBV7-2,many,TGTGCCAGCAGCCCTCCTTCGGCTGGGCTTGGTGGCTACACCTTC,CASSPPSAGLGGYTF
NA,TRBJ1-4,TRBV7-9,few,TGTGCCAGCAGCCCCTCCATCCGTATTGATGAAAAACTGTTTTTT,CASSPSIRIDEKLFF
TRBD2,TRBJ2-1,TRBV12-3/TRBV12-4,NA,TGTGCCAGCAGTCCCGCGACTAGCGGGGGACCAGGCTCCTACAATGAGCAGTTCTTC,CASSPATSGGPGSYNEQFF